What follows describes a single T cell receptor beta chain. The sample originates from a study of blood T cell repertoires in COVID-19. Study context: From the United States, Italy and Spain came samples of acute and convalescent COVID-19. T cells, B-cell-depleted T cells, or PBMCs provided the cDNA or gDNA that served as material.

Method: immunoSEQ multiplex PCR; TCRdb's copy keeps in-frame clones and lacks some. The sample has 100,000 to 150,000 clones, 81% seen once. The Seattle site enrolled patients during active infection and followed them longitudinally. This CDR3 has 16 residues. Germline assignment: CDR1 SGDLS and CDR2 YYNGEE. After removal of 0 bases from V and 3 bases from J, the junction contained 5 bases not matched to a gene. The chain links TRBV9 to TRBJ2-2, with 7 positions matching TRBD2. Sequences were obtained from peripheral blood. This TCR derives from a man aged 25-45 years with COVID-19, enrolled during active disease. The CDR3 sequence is CASSVGSSGYTGELFF. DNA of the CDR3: TGTGCCAGCAGCGTAGGTTCTAGCGGATACACCGGGGAGCTGTTTTTT.